The 18 T cell receptor beta chains below were found in one sample sequenced in a study of blood T cell repertoires in COVID-19. The data were produced by immunoSEQ multiplex PCR, yet TCRdb's version contains in-frame clones alone and is incomplete. The sample has a few hundred thousand clones; roughly nine tenths are singletons. The source material was PBMCs or T cells enriched from blood (not recorded which). The source of these receptors is a woman in her forties or fifties in a cohort exposed to, infected with or recovered from COVID-19 (not recorded which).

This clone showed up just once. The chain combines TRBV27 with TRBJ2-5; TRBD1 matches at 9 bases. Germline assignment: CDR1 MNHEY and CDR2 SMNVEV (reference sequence). Trimming at V came to 5 bases and at J to 0 bases, leaving 10 bases not matched to a gene. This CDR3 contains 17 residues. The CDR3 loop is CASSRDRDQSHQETQYF. The CDR3 bases are TGTGCCAGCAGTCGGGACAGGGACCAGTCGCACCAAGAGACCCAGTACTTC.

The rearrangement uses TRBV29-1 and TRBJ2-2; 8 nucleotides agree with TRBD1. The CDR3 loop spans 15 amino acids. V was clipped by 4 bases and J by 7 bases; unmatched bases: 11. CDR1 is SQVTM and CDR2 is ANQGSEA in the germline V gene. CDR3 nucleotides: TGCAGCGTTGCGCCGGGGGCAGGGGGCATCGGGGAGCTGTTTTTT. Its protein is CSVAPGAGGIGELFF.

The CDR3 bases are TGTGCCAGCAGTTCCCCCCCTGGACAGGGCCCCGCTGGAAACACCATATATTTT. It translates to CASSSPPGQGPAGNTIYF. The chain combines TRBV28 with TRBJ1-3; 8 bases agree with TRBD1. The CDR3 totals 18 residues. The trim removed 4 bases at V and 2 bases at J, leaving 13 bases unmatched. The germline V gene encodes CDR1 MDHEN and CDR2 SYDVKM.

The CDR3 DNA reads TGTGCCAGCAGGAGACCGGGGGTGGGTGGCTACACCTTC. Protein product: CASRRPGVGGYTF. The J gene is TRBJ1-2, the V gene TRBV27; possibly TRBD1 for D (5 bases). Germline CDR1 and CDR2: MNHEY and SMNVEV (reference sequence). Trimming took 6 bases from V and 7 from J, leaving 15 bases between them. The CDR3 is made up of 13 amino acids.

V gene TRBV3-1 (or the pseudogene TRBV3-2) combines with J gene TRBJ2-2; 7 nucleotides line up with TRBD1. Trimming at V came to 4 bases and at J to 1 base, leaving 6 bases not matched to a gene. Germline lookup yields CDR1 LGHDT and CDR2 YNNKEL (reference sequence). The CDR3 is 16 residues long. CDR3: CASSRGSGGNTGELFF. The CDR3 coding sequence is TGTGCCAGCAGCCGAGGGTCAGGGGGGAACACCGGGGAGCTGTTTTTT.

The chain is built from TRBV4-1 and TRBJ2-7; a possible D gene is TRBD2 (6 bases). The CDR3 covers 16 residues. Trimming took off 0 bases at V and 3 bases at J, with 15 bases between the two ends. Germline lookup yields CDR1 MGHRA and CDR2 YSYEKL. CDR3: CASSQEGIRGSYEQYF. CDR3 nucleotide sequence: TGCGCCAGCAGCCAAGAAGGAATTCGGGGGAGCTACGAGCAGTACTTC.

The chain has TRBV9 and TRBJ1-6, with D unclear. V gave up 0 bases and J gave up 6 bases, with 10 bases separating them. Germline V gene data show CDR1 as SGDLS and CDR2 as YYNGEE. This CDR3 spans 15 amino acids. The CDR3 spells CASSVVENPNSPLHF. The CDR3 DNA follows: TGTGCCAGCAGCGTAGTGGAGAACCCTAATTCACCCCTCCACTTT.

The chain joins TRBV4-1 to TRBJ1-4, with D perhaps TRBD1 (6 bases). The CDR3 runs 15 residues. In germline, CDR1 is MGHRA, CDR2 YSYEKL. V lost 0 bases to trimming and J lost 7 bases, with 12 bases between them. CDR3 protein: CASSQERGGGEKLFF. The CDR3 nucleotides are TGCGCCAGCAGCCAAGAGCGAGGGGGTGGTGAAAAACTGTTTTTT.

V and J are TRBV9 and TRBJ1-2; the D gene is possibly TRBD1 (6 bases). Trimming took 5 bases from V and 1 from J, leaving 9 bases between them. CDR3 size: 13 residues. Germline values: CDR1 SGDLS, CDR2 YYNGEE. The CDR3 DNA sequence: TGTGCCAGCAGTAAGGACAGTAACTATGGCTACACCTTC. It encodes CASSKDSNYGYTF.

Comments on this clone: The sample carries other DNA sequences with the same CDR3. V and J are TRBV6-2 or TRBV6-3 and TRBJ2-7, with unresolved D. Germline-derived CDR1 and CDR2 are MNHEY and SVGEGT. There are 12 residues in the CDR3. The ends were cut back, 3 bases at V and 4 bases at J, with 7 bases in the middle. The CDR3 DNA reads as TGTGCCAGCAGTTATCCAGTATACGAGCAGTACTTC. As protein: CASSYPVYEQYF.

The chain combines TRBV2 with TRBJ2-1; D is unresolved. V was trimmed by 1 base and J by 9 bases, leaving 13 bases between them. The CDR3 sequence is 14 residues long. The germline CDR1 and CDR2 sequences are SNHLY and FYNNEI. The CDR3 region has the DNA TGTGCCAGCAGTGAAGGGTGGGTAGCTGGTGAGCAGTTCTTC. It is translated as CASSEGWVAGEQFF.

This chain links TRBV6-5 with TRBJ1-2, with D unresolved. Deletions cut 6 bases from V and 6 bases from J, with 11 bases between. Germline assignment: CDR1 MNHEY and CDR2 SVGAGI. CDR3 length equals 12 residues. CDR3 in amino acids: CASRRPRDGYTF. As DNA, the CDR3 is TGTGCCAGCAGAAGGCCACGGGATGGCTACACCTTC.

The CDR3 coding sequence is TGTGCCAGCAGGAGAAGCAATCAGCCCCAGCATTTT. This translates into CASRRSNQPQHF. This chain joins TRBV28 and TRBJ1-5; D uncertain. Germline V lookup: CDR1 MDHEN, CDR2 SYDVKM. The V gene lost 6 bases and the J gene lost 1 base, with 4 bases spanning the gap. The length of the CDR3 is 12 residues. The entire variable domain, with the rest obtained from reference TRBV28 and TRBJ1-5, is as follows: DVKVTQSSRYLVKRTGEKVFLECVQDMDHENMFWYRQDPGLGLRLIYFSYDVKMKEKGDIPEGYSVSREKKERFSLILESASTNQTSMYLCASRRSNQPQHFGDGTRLSIL.

The chain joins TRBV10-2 to TRBJ2-2, with 7 nucleotides matching TRBD1. Germline values: CDR1 WSHSY, CDR2 SAAADI. The CDR3 consists of 14 residues. Germline trimming cut 6 bases from V and 6 bases from J; bases unmatched to any gene: 7. The CDR3 region has the DNA TGCGCCAGCAGACAGGGGATTGTGGCCGGGGAGCTGTTTTTT. This encodes CASRQGIVAGELFF.

The chain has TRBV7-6 and TRBJ2-3; D possibly corresponds to TRBD1 (6 bases). CDR3 length: 14 amino acids. Germline lookup yields CDR1 SGHVS and CDR2 FNYEAQ. V was clipped by 5 bases and J by 8 bases, with 17 bases between them. DNA of the CDR3: TGTGCCAGCAGCCTCGAAGGGGGACGGGGTACGCAGTATTTT. This gives the protein CASSLEGGRGTQYF.

This chain connects TRBV19 to TRBJ1-2; D unresolved. Deletions cut 4 bases from V and 4 bases from J, with 16 bases between. Germline V CDR1 and CDR2: LNHDA, SQIVND (reference sequence). CDR3 size: 15 residues. The CDR3 loop is CASSSPTRWAYGYTF. The CDR3 bases are TGTGCCAGTAGTAGCCCTACACGGTGGGCCTATGGCTACACCTTC.

V and J are TRBV10-1 and TRBJ1-3, with D tentatively TRBD1 (5 bases). CDR3 length equals 13 residues. Trimming removed 8 bases at V and 4 bases at J, with 12 bases between. Germline V CDR1 and CDR2: WNHNN, SYGVQD (reference sequence). The chain's CDR3 is CASGRVAGNTIYF. The CDR3 region has the DNA TGCGCCAGCGGCAGGGTAGCAGGAAACACCATATATTTT.

The CDR3 nucleotides read TGTGCCAGCAGGAGTACAGGGGGCGGCGAGCAGTACTTC. The encoded protein is CASRSTGGGEQYF. The J gene is TRBJ2-7, the V gene TRBV27; 9 bases map to TRBD1. This CDR3 contains 13 residues. Germline V lookup: CDR1 MNHEY, CDR2 SMNVEV (reference sequence). The junction had 6 bases not matched to a gene; V was cut back by 6 bases and J by 6 bases.